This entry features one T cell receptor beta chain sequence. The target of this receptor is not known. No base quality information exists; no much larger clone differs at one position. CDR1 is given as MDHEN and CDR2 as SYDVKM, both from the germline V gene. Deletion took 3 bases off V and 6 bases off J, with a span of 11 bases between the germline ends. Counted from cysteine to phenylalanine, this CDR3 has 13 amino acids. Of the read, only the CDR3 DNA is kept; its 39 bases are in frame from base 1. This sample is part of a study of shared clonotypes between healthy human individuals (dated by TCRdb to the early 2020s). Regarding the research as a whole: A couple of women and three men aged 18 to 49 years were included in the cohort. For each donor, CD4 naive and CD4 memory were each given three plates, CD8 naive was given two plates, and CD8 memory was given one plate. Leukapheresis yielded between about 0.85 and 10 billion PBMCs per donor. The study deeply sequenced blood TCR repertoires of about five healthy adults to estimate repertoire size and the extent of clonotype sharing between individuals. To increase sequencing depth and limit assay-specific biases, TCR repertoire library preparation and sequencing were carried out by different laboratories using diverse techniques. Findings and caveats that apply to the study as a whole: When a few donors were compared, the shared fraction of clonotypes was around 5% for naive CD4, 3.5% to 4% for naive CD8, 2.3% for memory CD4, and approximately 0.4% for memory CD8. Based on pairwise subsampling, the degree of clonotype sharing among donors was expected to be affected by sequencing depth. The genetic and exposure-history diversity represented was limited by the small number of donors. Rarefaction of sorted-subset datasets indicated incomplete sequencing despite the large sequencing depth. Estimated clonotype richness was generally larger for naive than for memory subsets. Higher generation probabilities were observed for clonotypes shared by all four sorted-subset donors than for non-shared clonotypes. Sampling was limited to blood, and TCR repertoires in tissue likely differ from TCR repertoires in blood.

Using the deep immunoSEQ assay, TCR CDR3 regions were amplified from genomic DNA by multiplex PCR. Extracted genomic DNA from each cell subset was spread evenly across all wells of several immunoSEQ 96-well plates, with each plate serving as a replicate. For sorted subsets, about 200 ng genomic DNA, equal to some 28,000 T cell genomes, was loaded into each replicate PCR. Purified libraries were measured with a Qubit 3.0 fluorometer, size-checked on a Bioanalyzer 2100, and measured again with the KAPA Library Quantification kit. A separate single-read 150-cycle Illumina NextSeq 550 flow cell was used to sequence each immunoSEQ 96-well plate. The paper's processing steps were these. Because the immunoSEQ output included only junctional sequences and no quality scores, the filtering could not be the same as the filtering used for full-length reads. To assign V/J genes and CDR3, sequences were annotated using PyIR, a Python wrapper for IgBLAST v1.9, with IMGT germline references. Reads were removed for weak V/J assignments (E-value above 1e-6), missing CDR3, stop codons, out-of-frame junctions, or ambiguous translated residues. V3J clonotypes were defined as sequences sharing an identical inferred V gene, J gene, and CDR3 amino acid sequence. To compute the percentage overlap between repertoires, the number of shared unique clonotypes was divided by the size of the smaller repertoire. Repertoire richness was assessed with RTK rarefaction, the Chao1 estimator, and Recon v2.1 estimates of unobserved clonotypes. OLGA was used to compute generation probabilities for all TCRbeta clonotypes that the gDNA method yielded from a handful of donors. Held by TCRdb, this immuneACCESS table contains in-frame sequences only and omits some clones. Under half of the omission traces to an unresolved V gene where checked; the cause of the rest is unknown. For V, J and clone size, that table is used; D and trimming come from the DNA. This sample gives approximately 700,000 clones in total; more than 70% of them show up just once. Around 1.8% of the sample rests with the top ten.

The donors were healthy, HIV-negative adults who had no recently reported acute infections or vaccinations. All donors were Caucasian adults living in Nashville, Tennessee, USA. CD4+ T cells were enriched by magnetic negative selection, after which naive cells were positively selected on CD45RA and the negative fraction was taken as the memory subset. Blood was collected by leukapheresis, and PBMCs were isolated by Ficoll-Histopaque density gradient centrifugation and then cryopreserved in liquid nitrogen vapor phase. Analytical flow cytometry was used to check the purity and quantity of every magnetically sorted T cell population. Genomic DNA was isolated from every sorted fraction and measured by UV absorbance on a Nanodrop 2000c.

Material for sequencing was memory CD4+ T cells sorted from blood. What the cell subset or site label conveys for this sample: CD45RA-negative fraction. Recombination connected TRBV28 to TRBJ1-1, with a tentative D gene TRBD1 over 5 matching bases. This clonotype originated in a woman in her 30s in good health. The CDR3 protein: CASSFRGFAEAFF. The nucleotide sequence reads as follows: TGTGCCAGCAGTTTTCGGGGGTTTGCTGAAGCTTTCTTT.